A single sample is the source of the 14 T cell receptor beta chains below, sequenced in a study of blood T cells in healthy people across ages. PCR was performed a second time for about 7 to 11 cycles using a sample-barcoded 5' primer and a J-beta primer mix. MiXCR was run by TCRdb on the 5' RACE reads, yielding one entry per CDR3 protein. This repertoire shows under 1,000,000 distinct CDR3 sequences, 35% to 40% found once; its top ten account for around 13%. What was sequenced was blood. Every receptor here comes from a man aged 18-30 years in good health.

The CDR3 nucleotides are TGTGCCAGCACGGGACCGGGACAGGGTCTTGTCGGGGAGCTGTTTTTT. Translated, it gives CASTGPGQGLVGELFF. The V call is TRBV12-3 or TRBV12-4, the J call TRBJ2-2, with 9 bases lining up with TRBD1. The CDR3 length is 16 residues. Trimming took 7 bases from V and 7 from J; bases not matched to a gene: 13.

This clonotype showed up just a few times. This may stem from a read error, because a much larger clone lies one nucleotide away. This CDR3 is CSAGARAWDTQYF. Here the CDR3 DNA reads TGCAGTGCTGGGGCGAGGGCGTGGGATACGCAGTATTTT. V usage is TRBV20-1 and J usage is TRBJ2-3, with D perhaps TRBD1 or TRBD2 (5 bases each). V was shortened by 5 bases and J by 6 bases, with 15 bases between the two germline ends. The CDR3 extends over 13 amino acids. The germline gives CDR1 DFQATT, CDR2 SNEGSKA (reference sequence).

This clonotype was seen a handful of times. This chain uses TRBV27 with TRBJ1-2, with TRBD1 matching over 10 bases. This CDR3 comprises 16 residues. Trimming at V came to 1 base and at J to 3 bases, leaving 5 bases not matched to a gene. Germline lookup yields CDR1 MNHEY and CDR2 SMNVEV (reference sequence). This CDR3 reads CASSLYPGQGYYGYTF. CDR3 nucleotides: TGTGCCAGCAGTTTATATCCGGGACAGGGGTACTATGGCTACACCTTC.

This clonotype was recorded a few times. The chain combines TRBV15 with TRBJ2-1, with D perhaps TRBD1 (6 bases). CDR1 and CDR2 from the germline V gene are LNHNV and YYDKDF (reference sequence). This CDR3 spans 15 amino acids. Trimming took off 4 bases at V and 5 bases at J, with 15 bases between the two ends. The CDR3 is CATSNDRLLDNEQFF. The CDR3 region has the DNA TGTGCCACCAGCAATGACAGGTTATTGGACAATGAGCAGTTCTTC.

CDR3 nucleotide sequence: TGCAGTGCCCTAGAAGACTATAATTCACCCCTCCACTTT. Amino acid sequence: CSALEDYNSPLHF. The chain joins TRBV20-1 to TRBJ1-6; no reliable D call. The CDR3 extends over 13 amino acids. Deletions cut 6 bases from V and 3 bases from J, with 9 bases between. The germline gives CDR1 DFQATT, CDR2 SNEGSKA (reference sequence).

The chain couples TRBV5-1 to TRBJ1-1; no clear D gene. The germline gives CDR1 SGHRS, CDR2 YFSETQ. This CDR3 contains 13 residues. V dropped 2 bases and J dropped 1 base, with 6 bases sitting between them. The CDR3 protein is CASSFSQNTEAFF. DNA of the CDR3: TGCGCCAGCAGCTTTTCCCAGAACACTGAAGCTTTCTTT.

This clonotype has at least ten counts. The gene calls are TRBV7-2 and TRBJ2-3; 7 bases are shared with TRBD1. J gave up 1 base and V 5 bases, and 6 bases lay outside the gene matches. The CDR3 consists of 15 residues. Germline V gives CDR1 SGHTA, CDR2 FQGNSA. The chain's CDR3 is CASSTRTGGTDTQYF. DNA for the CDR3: TGTGCCAGCAGCACCCGGACAGGAGGCACAGATACGCAGTATTTT.

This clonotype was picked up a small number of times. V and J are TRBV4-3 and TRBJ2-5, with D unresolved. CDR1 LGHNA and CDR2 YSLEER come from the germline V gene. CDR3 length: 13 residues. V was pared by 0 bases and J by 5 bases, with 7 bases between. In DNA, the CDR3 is TGCGCCAGCAGCCAAGATTCGTGGGAGACCCAGTACTTC. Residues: CASSQDSWETQYF.

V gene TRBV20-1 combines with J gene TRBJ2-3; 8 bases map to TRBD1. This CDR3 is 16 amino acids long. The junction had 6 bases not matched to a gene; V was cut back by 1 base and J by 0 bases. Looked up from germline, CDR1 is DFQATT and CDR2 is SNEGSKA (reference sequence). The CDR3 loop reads CSARGTTGASTDTQYF. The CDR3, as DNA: TGCAGTGCTAGAGGCACGACAGGGGCTAGCACAGATACGCAGTATTTT.

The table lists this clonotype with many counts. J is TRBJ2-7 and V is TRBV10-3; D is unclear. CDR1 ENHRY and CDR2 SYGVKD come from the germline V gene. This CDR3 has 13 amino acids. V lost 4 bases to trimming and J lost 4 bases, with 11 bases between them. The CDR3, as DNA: TGTGCCATCAGTGGAAATTACGGGTACGAGCAGTACTTC. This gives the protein CAISGNYGYEQYF.

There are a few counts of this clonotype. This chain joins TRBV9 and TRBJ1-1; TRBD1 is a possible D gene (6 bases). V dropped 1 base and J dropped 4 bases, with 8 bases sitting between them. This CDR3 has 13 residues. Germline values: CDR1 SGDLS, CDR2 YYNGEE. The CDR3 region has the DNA TGTGCCAGCAGCGTAACAGGGACCACTGAAGCTTTCTTT. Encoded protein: CASSVTGTTEAFF. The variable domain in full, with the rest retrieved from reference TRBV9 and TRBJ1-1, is DSGVTQTPKHLITATGQRVTLRCSPRSGDLSVYWYQQSLDQGLQFLIQYYNGEERAKGNILERFSAQQFPDLHSELNLSSLELGDSALYFCASSVTGTTEAFFGQGTRLTVV.

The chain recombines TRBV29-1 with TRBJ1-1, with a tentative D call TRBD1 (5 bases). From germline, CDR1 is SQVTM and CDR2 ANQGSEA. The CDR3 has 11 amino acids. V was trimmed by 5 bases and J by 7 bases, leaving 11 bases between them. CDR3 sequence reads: CSVPTGDEAFF. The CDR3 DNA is TGCAGCGTTCCAACAGGAGATGAAGCTTTCTTT.

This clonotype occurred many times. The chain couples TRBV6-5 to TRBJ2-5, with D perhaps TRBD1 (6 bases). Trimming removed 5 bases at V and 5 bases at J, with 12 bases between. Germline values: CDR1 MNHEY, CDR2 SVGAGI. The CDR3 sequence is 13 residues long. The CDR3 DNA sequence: TGTGCCAGCAGTCAAGGACAGCTGGAGACCCAGTACTTC. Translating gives CASSQGQLETQYF.

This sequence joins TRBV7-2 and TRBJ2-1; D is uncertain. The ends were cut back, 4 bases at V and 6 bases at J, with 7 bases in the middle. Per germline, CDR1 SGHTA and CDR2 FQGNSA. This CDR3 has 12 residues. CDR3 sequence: CASSSPSNEQFF. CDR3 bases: TGTGCCAGCAGCTCACCCAGCAATGAGCAGTTCTTC.